The 31 T cell receptor beta chains reported below all come from one sample, sequenced in a study of response to subunit inactivated influenza vaccine. One entry per CDR3 protein results from TCRdb running MiXCR on the RT-PCR reads. The sample includes fewer than 800,000 distinct CDR3 sequences, 15% to 19% seen only once; the top ten take approximately 10%. The input for sequencing was PBMCs from blood, taken about 12 days after vaccination. The source is a man in his fifties or sixties who received an inactivated influenza vaccine.

This rearrangement joins TRBV11-2 to TRBJ2-7, with D possibly matching TRBD2 (5 bases). This CDR3 is 18 amino acids long. Germline-derived CDR1 and CDR2 are SGHAT and FQNNGV. The V gene lost 4 bases and the J gene lost 0 bases, with 22 bases spanning the gap. CDR3 sequence: CASSSGIRRLSISYEQYF. In DNA, the CDR3 is TGTGCCAGCAGCTCGGGAATCCGGAGGCTTTCTATCTCCTACGAGCAGTACTTC.

This clonotype has just a few counts. The chain recombines TRBV7-2 with TRBJ2-1, with D unclear. V was shortened by 0 bases and J by 4 bases, with 16 bases between the two germline ends. CDR1 is SGHTA and CDR2 is FQGNSA in the germline V gene. The CDR3 is 17 residues long. For the CDR3, the DNA is TGTGCCAGCAGCTTAGCGCACGGTGGCCTGCCTTACAATGAGCAGTTCTTC. It yields the protein CASSLAHGGLPYNEQFF.

Ten or more counts support this clonotype. The rearrangement joins TRBV7-6 to TRBJ2-3; 7 nucleotides line up with TRBD2. In germline, CDR1 is SGHVS, CDR2 FNYEAQ. The CDR3 consists of 16 residues. With 0 bases clipped from V and 2 bases from J, the junction kept 5 bases outside the gene matches. The CDR3 is CASSLAPSGTTDTQYF. In nucleotides, the CDR3 is TGTGCCAGCAGCTTAGCGCCTAGCGGCACCACAGATACGCAGTATTTT.

This clonotype showed up many times. The J gene is TRBJ1-2, the V gene TRBV7-2, with TRBD1 as a possible D gene (5 bases). The CDR3 is 13 amino acids. V lost 4 bases, J lost 3 bases, and 9 bases lay in between. Germline CDR1 reads SGHTA; CDR2 reads FQGNSA. This chain's CDR3 is CASSYPGDYGYTF. Written as DNA, the CDR3 is TGTGCCAGCAGCTACCCGGGGGACTATGGCTACACCTTC.

This chain links TRBV20-1 with TRBJ2-3; D might be TRBD1 or TRBD2, each matching 7 bases. This CDR3 is 14 amino acids long. Trimming removed 6 bases at V and 4 bases at J, with 17 bases between. Germline CDR1 and CDR2: DFQATT and SNEGSKA (reference sequence). The CDR3, as DNA: TGCAGTGCCCATCGCAGGGGGGGCGCAGATACGCAGTATTTT. It translates to CSAHRRGGADTQYF.

The sample holds a few counts of this clonotype. This chain links TRBV24-1 with TRBJ2-1; TRBD2 aligns across 12 bases. Germline loops: CDR1 KGHDR, CDR2 SFDVKD. Trimming removed 9 bases from V and 10 bases from J; junction bases left unmatched: 9. The CDR3 is 14 amino acids. The CDR3 coding sequence is TGTGCCACCCGGGGACTAGCGGGTGGAGAGGAGCAGTTCTTC. Translating gives CATRGLAGGEEQFF.

V usage is TRBV28 and J usage is TRBJ2-6; no clear D. In germline, CDR1 is MDHEN, CDR2 SYDVKM. The CDR3 runs to 15 residues. The V end was cut by 6 bases, the J end by 1 base, with 10 bases between. CDR3 DNA sequence: TGTGCCAGCAGCCCTATGGGTTCTGGGGCCAACGTCCTGACTTTC. Translated: CASSPMGSGANVLTF.

This chain connects TRBV30 to TRBJ2-1; 8 bases match TRBD1. CDR1 and CDR2 from the germline V gene are GTSNPN and SVGIG (reference sequence). The CDR3 has 15 amino acids. The V segment lost 5 bases and the J segment 3 bases; nucleotides outside the gene matches: 9. CDR3 sequence: CAWPPGQEYYNEQFF. The CDR3 region has the DNA TGTGCCTGGCCACCGGGACAGGAATACTACAATGAGCAGTTCTTC.

This chain uses TRBV9 with TRBJ2-2, with D possibly matching TRBD1 (5 bases). The CDR3 is 14 amino acids. Per germline, CDR1 SGDLS and CDR2 YYNGEE. Trimming pared 1 base from V and 1 base from J, leaving 5 bases between. The CDR3 loop reads CASSVQGNTGELFF. DNA of the CDR3: TGTGCCAGCAGCGTACAGGGGAACACCGGGGAGCTGTTTTTT.

As regards this clonotype: Mismatch with germline at one junction end may stem from a read error. The genes are TRBV5-1 and TRBJ1-1; a possible D gene is TRBD1 (5 bases). Germline lookup yields CDR1 SGHRS and CDR2 YFSETQ. This CDR3 spans 14 amino acids. The CDR3 region is CASSSGGMNAEAFF. DNA for the CDR3: TGCGCCAGCAGCTCGGGGGGGATGAACGCTGAAGCTTTCTTT.

V usage is TRBV11-2 and J usage is TRBJ2-5; 8 bases map to TRBD2. The CDR3 is 18 amino acids. V dropped 3 bases and J dropped 4; count of bases not matched to a gene: 16. Germline assignment: CDR1 SGHAT and CDR2 FQNNGV. The CDR3 loop reads CASSFVIGSGKVGETQYF. CDR3 bases: TGTGCCAGCAGCTTCGTTATCGGTAGCGGGAAGGTTGGAGAGACCCAGTACTTC. The whole variable domain, remainder taken from reference TRBV11-2 and TRBJ2-5, is EAGVAQSPRYKIIEKRQSVAFWCNPISGHATLYWYQQILGQGPKLLIQFQNNGVVDDSQLPKDRFSAERLKGVDSTLKIQPAKLEDSAVYLCASSFVIGSGKVGETQYFGPGTRLLVL.

V is TRBV12-3 or TRBV12-4 and J is TRBJ2-7; 7 bases fit TRBD1. This CDR3 has 17 residues. The ends lost 6 bases at V and 0 bases at J; junction bases unmatched: 14. The CDR3 sequence: CASSRGTAHFYSYEQYF. The CDR3 DNA is TGTGCCAGCAGCCGAGGGACAGCCCACTTCTACTCCTACGAGCAGTACTTC.

This clonotype has at least ten counts. For the CDR3, the DNA is TGTGCCAGCAGCGCGATCCTGGATGAGCAGTACTTC. It encodes CASSAILDEQYF. This chain joins TRBV7-9 and TRBJ2-7; D is undetermined. Germline loops: CDR1 SEHNR, CDR2 FQNEAQ (reference sequence). Trimming cost V 5 bases and J 7 bases, with 12 bases left between them. This CDR3 spans 12 amino acids.

This clonotype has just a few counts. V gene TRBV20-1 combines with J gene TRBJ2-7, with a possible D match to TRBD2 (5 bases). V was trimmed by 5 bases and J by 2 bases, leaving 22 bases between them. Germline loops: CDR1 DFQATT, CDR2 SNEGSKA (reference sequence). This CDR3 comprises 16 residues. The CDR3 sequence: CSAPKGATIRTYEQYF. The CDR3 DNA follows: TGCAGTGCTCCCAAGGGAGCGACAATAAGAACCTACGAGCAGTACTTC.

This clonotype came up many times. The CDR3 region has the DNA TGTGCCACCAGCAGAGGGGGAGGGCCCTCCTCTGGAAACACCATATATTTT. Its protein product is CATSRGGGPSSGNTIYF. This chain connects TRBV15 to TRBJ1-3, with unresolved D. The length of the CDR3 is 17 residues. CDR1 LNHNV and CDR2 YYDKDF come from the germline V gene (reference sequence). V was clipped by 1 base and J by 0 bases, with 13 bases between them.

V and J are TRBV7-9 and TRBJ2-5; 12 bases fit TRBD2. The CDR3 is 16 residues long. Germline V gene sequence: CDR1 SEHNR, CDR2 FQNEAQ (reference sequence). Germline trimming cut 1 base from V and 5 bases from J; bases unmatched to any gene: 5. CDR3 DNA sequence: TGTGCCAGCAGCTTAGGGACTAGCGGGGCCGTGGAGACCCAGTACTTC. Residues: CASSLGTSGAVETQYF. The variable domain in full, completed from reference TRBV7-9 and TRBJ2-5, reads DTGVSQNPRHKITKRGQNVTFRCDPISEHNRLYWYRQTLGQGPEFLTYFQNEAQLEKSRLLSDRFSAERPKGSFSTLEIQRTEQGDSAMYLCASSLGTSGAVETQYFGPGTRLLVL.

The CDR3: CASSGPSGGMADTQYF. For the CDR3, the DNA is TGTGCCAGCAGCGGACCCTCTGGGGGAATGGCAGATACGCAGTATTTT. The rearrangement joins TRBV11-3 to TRBJ2-3; D tentatively reads TRBD1 or TRBD2 (5 bases each). Germline V gene data show CDR1 as SGHNT and CDR2 as YENEEA. The V and J ends lost 5 bases and 4 bases respectively, with 19 bases between them. The CDR3 loop spans 16 amino acids.

The genes are TRBV7-6 and TRBJ2-2; no clear D gene. CDR1 and CDR2 from the germline V gene are SGHVS and FNYEAQ. The V gene lost 0 bases and the J gene lost 2 bases, with 4 bases spanning the gap. CDR3 length: 14 amino acids. The CDR3 DNA follows: TGTGCCAGCAGCTTAGCAATAAACACCGGGGAGCTGTTTTTT. It yields the protein CASSLAINTGELFF.

The CDR3 is CASSQPPMGEKLFF. In DNA form, the CDR3 reads TGTGCCAGCAGCCAACCGCCGATGGGTGAAAAACTGTTTTTT. V is TRBV4-2 and J is TRBJ1-4, with D unclear. This CDR3 is built from 14 residues. CDR1 and CDR2 from the germline V gene are LGHNA and YNFKEQ. Trimming cost V 2 bases and J 7 bases, with 11 bases left between them.

The chain uses TRBV11-2 and TRBJ2-5, with 7 nucleotides matching TRBD1. The CDR3 loop spans 14 amino acids. V was clipped by 2 bases and J by 5 bases; unmatched bases: 5. The V gene's germline CDR1 is SGHAT and CDR2 FQNNGV. This CDR3 reads CASSLQGVPETQYF. The CDR3 DNA is TGTGCCAGCAGCTTACAGGGGGTCCCTGAGACCCAGTACTTC.

The chain uses TRBV7-9 and TRBJ2-1, with 14 positions matching TRBD2. The CDR3 has 14 residues. Germline V CDR1 and CDR2: SEHNR, FQNEAQ (reference sequence). The junction had 7 bases not matched to a gene; V was cut back by 6 bases and J by 12 bases. CDR3 protein: CASSLTSGGGRQFF. The DNA for the CDR3 is TGTGCCAGCAGTCTGACTAGCGGGGGGGGTCGGCAGTTCTTC.

A few counts support this clonotype. The chain has TRBV3-1 and TRBJ2-7; 10 nucleotides align to TRBD1. Losses at the gene ends were 4 bases for V and 6 bases for J; bases not matched to a gene: 9. The germline gives CDR1 LGHDT, CDR2 YNNKEL (reference sequence). CDR3 length: 15 residues. Here the CDR3 reads CASSPRDRGVVEQYF. The CDR3, as DNA: TGTGCCAGCAGCCCCCGGGACAGGGGCGTCGTCGAGCAGTACTTC.

The rearrangement links TRBV7-9 to TRBJ2-3, with 11 nucleotides matching TRBD2. The germline CDR1 and CDR2 sequences are SEHNR and FQNEAQ (reference sequence). The CDR3 has 15 amino acids. The ends lost 5 bases at V and 3 bases at J; junction bases unmatched: 4. CDR3 sequence (DNA): TGTGCCAGCAGCATGACTAGCGGGATTACAGATACGCAGTATTTT. It codes for CASSMTSGITDTQYF. Based on the CDR3 plus reference TRBV7-9 and TRBJ2-3, the full variable domain is DTGVSQNPRHKITKRGQNVTFRCDPISEHNRLYWYRQTLGQGPEFLTYFQNEAQLEKSRLLSDRFSAERPKGSFSTLEIQRTEQGDSAMYLCASSMTSGITDTQYFGPGTRLTVL.

The rearrangement joins TRBV10-3 to TRBJ1-6; D unclear. The CDR3 runs to 15 residues. With 2 bases removed from V and 5 bases from J, the gap between germline ends came to 10 bases. Germline V gene sequence: CDR1 ENHRY, CDR2 SYGVKD. The CDR3 spells CAISEHGVNNSPLHF. As DNA, the CDR3 is TGTGCCATCAGTGAGCATGGAGTAAATAATTCACCCCTCCACTTT.

This clonotype has only a few counts. The rearrangement uses TRBV25-1 and TRBJ1-2, with D perhaps matching TRBD1 (6 bases). Germline values: CDR1 MGHDK, CDR2 SYGVNS. The CDR3 covers 13 residues. V lost 2 bases, J lost 8 bases, and 12 bases lay in between. CDR3 bases: TGTGCCAGCAGTGAAGGAGGGACACGCGGCTACACCTTC. Translated, it gives CASSEGGTRGYTF.

This rearrangement joins TRBV7-2 to TRBJ1-2; 10 bases agree with TRBD1. The germline CDR1 and CDR2 sequences are SGHTA and FQGNSA. The CDR3 has 16 amino acids. V lost 0 bases, J lost 7 bases, and 8 bases stayed unmatched. The CDR3 DNA reads as TGTGCCAGCAGCTTAGCCGGGACAGGGGTTTCCGGTGGCTACACCTTC. Encoded protein: CASSLAGTGVSGGYTF. Complete variable domain (other parts from reference TRBV7-2 and TRBJ1-2): GAGVSQSPSNKVTEKGKDVELRCDPISGHTALYWYRQSLGQGLEFLIYFQGNSAPDKSGLPSDRFSAERTGGSVSTLTIQRTQQEDSAVYLCASSLAGTGVSGGYTFGSGTRLTVV.

The J gene is TRBJ2-5, the V gene TRBV12-3 or TRBV12-4; D gene ambiguous. The CDR3 is made up of 13 amino acids. The ends were cut back, 3 bases at V and 0 bases at J, with 5 bases in the middle. CDR3 residues: CASSFDYQETQYF. The CDR3 DNA sequence: TGTGCCAGCAGTTTCGACTACCAAGAGACCCAGTACTTC.

This clonotype was counted only a few times. The chain has TRBV24-1 and TRBJ2-1; 7 bases align to TRBD2. The CDR3 has 11 amino acids. V was pared by 4 bases and J by 14 bases, with 4 bases of the junction left unmatched. Per germline, CDR1 KGHDR and CDR2 SFDVKD. Here the CDR3 reads CATSEGGEKFF. Here the CDR3 DNA reads TGTGCCACCAGTGAGGGGGGGGAAAAGTTCTTC.

The V gene is TRBV9, the J gene TRBJ2-3, with no clear D. Germline values: CDR1 SGDLS, CDR2 YYNGEE. The CDR3 loop spans 16 amino acids. Trimming pared 0 bases from V and 2 bases from J, leaving 13 bases between. CDR3 sequence reads: CASSVGVARNTDTQYF. CDR3 bases: TGTGCCAGCAGCGTAGGGGTAGCTAGAAACACAGATACGCAGTATTTT.

The V call is TRBV20-1, the J call TRBJ2-7; 7 nucleotides line up with TRBD1. Trimming took 1 base from V and 6 from J; bases not matched to a gene: 18. The CDR3 totals 17 residues. The germline gives CDR1 DFQATT, CDR2 SNEGSKA (reference sequence). Written as DNA, the CDR3 is TGCAGTGCTAGAGGGGGATCCTCTGACAGGGTGGGGATCGAGCAGTACTTC. As protein: CSARGGSSDRVGIEQYF.

The CDR3 sequence is CASSSGTGRYGYTF. The CDR3 region has the DNA TGTGCCAGCAGTAGTGGGACAGGGCGCTATGGCTACACCTTC. The rearrangement links TRBV6-1 to TRBJ1-2, with 9 bases identical to TRBD1. The V and J ends lost 5 bases and 4 bases, in that order; junction bases with no gene match: 5. This CDR3 has 14 amino acids. Germline V lookup: CDR1 MNHNS, CDR2 SASEGT.